The sequence of this T cell receptor beta chain was determined in a study of blood T cell repertoires in COVID-19. For the study at large: Italy, Spain and the United States were the sources of the convalescent and acute COVID-19 samples. Sources were T cells, B-cell-depleted T cells, or PBMCs; the material itself was cDNA or gDNA.

Per the original data handling: Amplification from reference gene primers served as the basis for estimated nucleated cell counts. The method was immunoSEQ multiplex PCR; TCRdb's version includes in-frame clones alone and lacks a portion of them. V, J and clone size reflect that table, while D and trimming were determined from the DNA. The sample has roughly 240,000 clones; 84% are singletons. The V gene's germline CDR1 is LGHDT and CDR2 YNNKEL (reference sequence). V was cut by 2 bases and J by 9 bases, with 8 bases left in between. This CDR3 is built from 11 residues. The rearrangement links TRBV3-1 (or the pseudogene TRBV3-2) to TRBJ2-7, with D tentatively TRBD2 (6 bases). Specimen: peripheral blood. The TCR sequence derives from a man aged 40-55 years who had recovered from COVID-19. The CDR3 DNA reads TGTGCCAGCAGCCAATGGGGAGGGCAGTACTTC. Its protein product is CASSQWGGQYF.